What follows are 2 T cell receptor beta chains derived from one specimen sequenced in a study of blood T cell repertoires in COVID-19. The assay was immunoSEQ multiplex PCR, and TCRdb's table has in-frame clones only and misses some. The data contain approximately 150,000 clones, around 85% of them singletons. The sequenced sample was peripheral blood. Every receptor here comes from a human donor in a cohort sampled during active COVID-19.

V usage is TRBV24-1 and J usage is TRBJ2-3; possibly TRBD2 for D (5 bases). The CDR3 length is 17 residues. Germline CDR1 is KGHDR and CDR2 is SFDVKD. Trimming stripped 2 bases from V and 4 bases from J, with 18 bases between. CDR3 protein: CATSDWGVGVEADTQYF. The CDR3 region has the DNA TGTGCCACCAGTGATTGGGGAGTCGGGGTCGAGGCAGATACGCAGTATTTT.

V usage is TRBV12-3 or TRBV12-4 and J usage is TRBJ2-7, with D tentatively TRBD1 (5 bases). This CDR3 has 13 residues. Trimming stripped 2 bases from V and 3 bases from J, with 8 bases between. This CDR3 reads CASSLKGDYEQYF. The DNA for the CDR3 is TGTGCCAGCAGTTTAAAAGGGGACTACGAGCAGTACTTC.